These 5 T cell receptor beta chains share one sample of origin, sequenced in a study of cytomegalovirus exposure and HLA in healthy donors. PCR amplification relied on 60 Vbeta primers (plus 13 Jbeta primers). The table came from immunoSEQ multiplex PCR; TCRdb's copy has only in-frame clones and leaves some out. Here the sample spans roughly 180,000 clones, about four fifths being singletons. The sample was PBMCs. These receptors all come from a woman in her thirties in good health and CMV-seronegative.

The V call is TRBV30, the J call TRBJ2-7; D possibly corresponds to TRBD2 (7 bases). The germline CDR1 and CDR2 sequences are GTSNPN and SVGIG (reference sequence). Trimming stripped 4 bases from V and 2 bases from J, with 9 bases between. This CDR3 region has 12 residues. This chain's CDR3 is CAWTGGPYEQYF. For the CDR3, the DNA is TGTGCCTGGACGGGGGGCCCCTACGAGCAGTACTTC. Full variable domain (rest looked up from reference TRBV30 and TRBJ2-7): SQTIHQWPATLVQPVGSPLSLECTVEGTSNPNLYWYRQAAGRGLQLLFYSVGIGQISSEVPQNLSASRPQDRQFILSSKKLLLSDSGFYLCAWTGGPYEQYFGPGTRLTVT.

This chain uses TRBV2 with TRBJ2-7; 7 bases are a match to TRBD1. CDR1 is SNHLY, CDR2 FYNNEI, per germline. This CDR3 has 13 amino acids. The trim removed 7 bases at V and 1 base at J, leaving 4 bases unmatched. CDR3 loop: CASKGTASYEQYF. CDR3 DNA: TGTGCCAGCAAAGGGACAGCGTCCTACGAGCAGTACTTC. Using reference TRBV2 and TRBJ2-7 for the parts outside the CDR3, the full variable domain is EPEVTQTPSHQVTQMGQEVILRCVPISNHLYFYWYRQILGQKVEFLVSFYNNEISEKSEIFDDQFSVERPDGSNFTLKIRSTKLEDSAMYFCASKGTASYEQYFGPGTRLTVT.

The chain employs TRBV7-3 and TRBJ2-3; D unresolved. The CDR3 has 12 amino acids. Trimming left V 4 bases short and J 6 bases short, with 8 bases between. Germline values: CDR1 SGHTA, CDR2 FQGTGA. The CDR3: CASSSLLDTQYF. CDR3 nucleotides: TGTGCCAGCAGCTCCCTTTTGGATACGCAGTATTTT.

The CDR3 bases are TGTGCCAGCAGCGGGGATGGCAATCAGCCCCAGCATTTT. Translated: CASSGDGNQPQHF. The chain recombines TRBV2 with TRBJ1-5; D is ambiguous. Germline V gene data show CDR1 as SNHLY and CDR2 as FYNNEI. V gave up 6 bases and J gave up 2 bases, with 8 bases separating them. CDR3 length equals 13 residues.

The chain combines TRBV15 with TRBJ1-1; perhaps TRBD1 as D (6 bases). Trimming took 5 bases from V and 6 from J, leaving 19 bases between them. This CDR3 spans 15 amino acids. Per the germline V gene, CDR1 is LNHNV and CDR2 is YYDKDF (reference sequence). The CDR3 nucleotides read TGTGCCACCAGCCGCCAATTGGCAGGGGTGGCTGAAGCTTTCTTT. Translated, it gives CATSRQLAGVAEAFF.